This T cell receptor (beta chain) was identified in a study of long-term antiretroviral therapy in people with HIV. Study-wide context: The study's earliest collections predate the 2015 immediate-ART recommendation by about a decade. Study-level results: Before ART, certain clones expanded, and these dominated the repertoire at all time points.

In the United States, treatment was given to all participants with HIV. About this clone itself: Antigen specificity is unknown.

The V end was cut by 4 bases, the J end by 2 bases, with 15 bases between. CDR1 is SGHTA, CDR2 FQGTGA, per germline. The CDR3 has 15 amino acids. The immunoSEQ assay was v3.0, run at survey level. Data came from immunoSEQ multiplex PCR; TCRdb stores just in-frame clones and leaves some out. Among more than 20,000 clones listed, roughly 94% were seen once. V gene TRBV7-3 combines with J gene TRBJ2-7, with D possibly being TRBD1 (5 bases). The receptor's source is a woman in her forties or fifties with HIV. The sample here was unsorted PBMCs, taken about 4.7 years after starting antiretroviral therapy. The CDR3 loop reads CASSSSQGAPYEQYF. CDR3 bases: TGTGCCAGCAGCTCCTCCCAAGGGGCCCCCTACGAGCAGTACTTC.